These 21 T cell receptor beta chains came from one sample sequenced in a study of T-cell memory formation after mild COVID-19. Via MiXCR, TCRdb re-called the 5' RACE reads, giving one row per CDR3 protein. The data show hundreds of thousands of distinct CDR3 sequences, approximately 21% seen once. The source material was PBMCs or a T cell subset sorted from them (not recorded which). The receptors derive from an adult woman who had mild COVID-19 (a few samples of this study predate the infection). Cell type and time point are not known.

The genes are TRBV27 and TRBJ1-2; 7 nucleotides line up with TRBD1. There are 13 residues in the CDR3. Germline CDR1 is MNHEY and CDR2 is SMNVEV (reference sequence). The trim removed 8 bases at V and 8 bases at J, leaving 11 bases unmatched. The CDR3 sequence is CASGGQGVGGYTF. Here the CDR3 DNA reads TGTGCCAGCGGCGGGCAGGGGGTGGGAGGCTACACCTTC.

This chain connects TRBV20-1 to TRBJ1-6; perhaps TRBD1 as D (5 bases). Trimming took off 0 bases at V and 15 bases at J, with 12 bases between the two ends. Germline V gives CDR1 DFQATT, CDR2 SNEGSKA (reference sequence). This CDR3 has 12 amino acids. CDR3 protein: CSARDPGGHLHF. CDR3 DNA: TGCAGTGCTAGAGATCCGGGGGGTCACCTCCACTTT.

This clonotype was seen a few times. J is TRBJ2-7 and V is TRBV20-1, with TRBD2 identical over 8 bases. Germline CDR1 and CDR2: DFQATT and SNEGSKA (reference sequence). The junction had 10 bases not matched to a gene; V was cut back by 0 bases and J by 3 bases. The CDR3 is made up of 16 amino acids. The CDR3 sequence: CSARDLDSGADYEQYF. As DNA, the CDR3 is TGCAGTGCTAGAGATCTTGATAGCGGGGCCGACTACGAGCAGTACTTC.

The chain has TRBV20-1 and TRBJ2-1; 11 bases map to TRBD2. J was trimmed by 8 bases and V by 6 bases; bases with no gene match: 12. Germline V gene data show CDR1 as DFQATT and CDR2 as SNEGSKA (reference sequence). This CDR3 contains 15 residues. The CDR3 DNA sequence: TGCAGTGCCGAATCGGCTAGCGGGGGGCCGGATGAGCAGTTCTTC. Its translation is CSAESASGGPDEQFF.

V gene TRBV27 combines with J gene TRBJ2-1, with 8 nucleotides matching TRBD1. The germline V gene encodes CDR1 MNHEY and CDR2 SMNVEV (reference sequence). With V trimmed by 1 base and J by 5 bases, 1 base remained unmatched. This CDR3 contains 14 residues. Written as DNA, the CDR3 is TGTGCCAGCAGTTTATGGACAGGGCACAATGAGCAGTTCTTC. Its protein product is CASSLWTGHNEQFF.

The sample holds a few counts of this clonotype. This sequence joins TRBV20-1 and TRBJ2-7; possibly TRBD2 for D (5 bases). CDR1 and CDR2 from the germline V gene are DFQATT and SNEGSKA (reference sequence). This CDR3 has 16 residues. Trimming shortened V by 0 bases and J by 1 base, and 16 bases separated the two germline ends. The CDR3 region has the DNA TGCAGTGCTAGAGATAAGCGGAAGTCATTTTCCTACGAGCAGTACTTC. This encodes CSARDKRKSFSYEQYF.

The V gene is TRBV15, the J gene TRBJ1-1, with TRBD1 matching over 7 bases. Germline-derived CDR1 and CDR2 are LNHNV and YYDKDF (reference sequence). There are 15 residues in the CDR3. V shed 4 bases, J shed 1 base, and the junction held 6 bases outside the gene matches. CDR3 in amino acids: CATSTRTGKNTEAFF. DNA for the CDR3: TGTGCCACCAGCACCCGGACAGGTAAGAACACTGAAGCTTTCTTT.

This clonotype was counted only a few times. The CDR3 DNA reads as TGTGCCAGCAGTTACTCGCGGGGTGGTTATTCACCCCTCCACTTT. Protein: CASSYSRGGYSPLHF. The chain joins TRBV6-5 to TRBJ1-6; no definite D call. There are 15 residues in the CDR3. Germline V gene lookup returns CDR1 MNHEY and CDR2 SVGAGI. The V end was cut by 0 bases, the J end by 8 bases, with 11 bases between.

The chain employs TRBV12-3 or TRBV12-4 and TRBJ2-7; possibly TRBD1 for D (6 bases). V lost 6 bases, J lost 6 bases, and 18 bases lay in between. The CDR3 loop spans 14 amino acids. The CDR3 spells CASSHTTGFGEQYF. CDR3 nucleotide sequence: TGTGCCAGCAGCCACACCACAGGGTTTGGCGAGCAGTACTTC.

The chain carries TRBV18 and TRBJ1-5; D ambiguous. There are 14 residues in the CDR3. V dropped 3 bases and J dropped 0 bases, with 6 bases sitting between them. Per germline, CDR1 KGHSH and CDR2 LQKENI. The CDR3 region has the DNA TGTGCCAGCTCACCGTCCTATAGCAATCAGCCCCAGCATTTT. It encodes CASSPSYSNQPQHF.

This clonotype came up a few times. The gene calls are TRBV13 and TRBJ1-2; D is undetermined. V shed 5 bases and J shed 4 bases, with 8 bases lying between them. Germline CDR1 is PRHDT and CDR2 is FYEKMQ (reference sequence). The CDR3 covers 12 residues. CDR3: CASSQHAYGYTF. In DNA, the CDR3 is TGTGCCAGCAGCCAACACGCCTATGGCTACACCTTC.

The rearrangement joins TRBV7-3 to TRBJ1-1; D not resolved. Per germline, CDR1 SGHTA and CDR2 FQGTGA. Trimming removed 2 bases from V and 6 bases from J, with 10 bases in between. This CDR3 is built from 13 residues. Here the CDR3 reads CASSLGREAEAFF. The CDR3 region has the DNA TGTGCCAGCAGCTTAGGGAGGGAAGCTGAAGCTTTCTTT.

The genes are TRBV20-1 and TRBJ1-1; perhaps TRBD1 as D (6 bases). The CDR3 sequence is 14 residues long. Germline CDR1 reads DFQATT; CDR2 reads SNEGSKA (reference sequence). The CDR3 coding sequence is TGCTTCTCAGGGCGGGGGCTCCTGAACACTGAAGCTTTCTTT. Protein product: CFSGRGLLNTEAFF.

This clonotype was recorded a few times. The chain is built from TRBV24-1 and TRBJ2-3; 12 bases align to TRBD2. Trimming cost V 3 bases and J 2 bases; bases outside gene matches: 2. This CDR3 spans 16 amino acids. Germline CDR1 reads KGHDR; CDR2 reads SFDVKD. CDR3 loop: CATSDLAGGITDTQYF. CDR3 DNA: TGTGCCACCAGTGATCTAGCGGGAGGGATCACAGATACGCAGTATTTT.

The chain links TRBV5-1 to TRBJ1-1; D gene unclear. The CDR3 is 15 residues long. V lost 0 bases and J 1 base, leaving 10 bases between the germline ends. Germline CDR1 is SGHRS and CDR2 is YFSETQ. CDR3 loop: CASSLGTARNTEAFF. CDR3 sequence (DNA): TGCGCCAGCAGCTTGGGAACCGCAAGGAACACTGAAGCTTTCTTT.

This clonotype was counted ten times or more. The V and J genes are TRBV20-1 and TRBJ1-2; D remains ambiguous. The CDR3 has 13 residues. The germline V and J ends were trimmed by 6 bases and 8 bases, with 19 bases remaining between them. The germline V gene encodes CDR1 DFQATT and CDR2 SNEGSKA (reference sequence). CDR3 DNA sequence: TGCAGTGCCCCCCTCTCCGGGTCTTGGGGCTACACCTTC. The encoded protein is CSAPLSGSWGYTF.

V is TRBV7-3 and J is TRBJ1-2; tentative D call: TRBD1 (6 bases). Trimming shortened V by 5 bases and J by 8 bases, and 27 bases separated the two germline ends. The CDR3 extends over 17 amino acids. CDR1 is SGHTA and CDR2 is FQGTGA in the germline V gene. The CDR3 DNA follows: TGTGCCAGCAGCCCTCGGGGGGACACCGATCTCCTGTCGGGCTACACCTTC. As protein: CASSPRGDTDLLSGYTF.

This clonotype was seen a handful of times. This chain joins TRBV20-1 and TRBJ2-3; tentatively, D is TRBD2 (5 bases). Germline CDR1 is DFQATT and CDR2 is SNEGSKA (reference sequence). The CDR3 covers 12 residues. Trimming took 2 bases from V and 7 from J, leaving 10 bases between them. This CDR3 reads CSARLRENTQYF. The CDR3 coding sequence is TGCAGTGCTAGACTGAGGGAAAATACGCAGTATTTT.

V usage is TRBV3-1 and J usage is TRBJ2-7; D ambiguous. Germline lookup yields CDR1 LGHDT and CDR2 YNNKEL (reference sequence). The V end lost 5 bases, the J end lost 4 bases, and 12 bases lay between the germline ends. The length of the CDR3 is 13 residues. The CDR3 reads CASSVGLGYEQYF. CDR3 nucleotides: TGTGCCAGCAGCGTCGGCCTTGGATACGAGCAGTACTTC.

The chain carries TRBV30 and TRBJ1-3; D is undetermined. V lost 4 bases, J lost 0 bases, and 16 bases lay in between. Germline V gene data show CDR1 as GTSNPN and CDR2 as SVGIG (reference sequence). The CDR3 is 16 residues long. The CDR3 DNA sequence: TGTGCCTGGACCCTGGGAGGTCAGTTCTCTGGAAACACCATATATTTT. Translation: CAWTLGGQFSGNTIYF.

This clonotype was counted a few times. The J gene is TRBJ2-7, the V gene TRBV30; D is uncertain. Germline V gives CDR1 GTSNPN, CDR2 SVGIG (reference sequence). V was clipped by 2 bases and J by 0 bases, with 8 bases between them. CDR3 length: 13 residues. The CDR3 sequence: CAWSRAVSYEQYF. In nucleotides, the CDR3 is TGTGCCTGGAGTCGGGCAGTCTCCTACGAGCAGTACTTC. The variable domain in full, with the rest retrieved from reference TRBV30 and TRBJ2-7, is SQTIHQWPATLVQPVGSPLSLECTVEGTSNPNLYWYRQAAGRGLQLLFYSVGIGQISSEVPQNLSASRPQDRQFILSSKKLLLSDSGFYLCAWSRAVSYEQYFGPGTRLTVT.